Sequencing of this T cell receptor beta chain was carried out in a study of blood T cells in healthy people across ages. The CDR3 consists of 16 residues. Germline V gene sequence: CDR1 MNHEY, CDR2 SVGEGT. Trimming cost V 5 bases and J 9 bases; bases outside gene matches: 15. This clonotype showed up just a few times. The second PCR ran about 6 to 11 cycles with a sample-barcoded 5' primer and J-beta primers. A single record per CDR3 protein comes from TCRdb applying MiXCR to the 5' RACE reads. This sample has approximately 800,000 distinct CDR3 sequences, with more than 45% found just once. Sequenced input: blood. The chain joins TRBV6-2 or TRBV6-3 to TRBJ2-1; 8 positions agree with TRBD2. The sequence came from a man between 25 and 39 years old in good health. The CDR3 is CASSARESGSLTEQFF. Written as DNA, the CDR3 is TGTGCCAGCAGTGCTAGGGAGAGCGGGAGTCTAACTGAGCAGTTCTTC.